These 14 T cell receptor beta chains share one sample of origin, sequenced in a study of T cell changes during pregnancy in multiple sclerosis (dated by TCRdb to between 2018 and 2020). The library was produced with the immunoSEQ multiplex PCR assay. TCRdb limited this immuneACCESS table to in-frame rearrangements with V and J called. A share of clones is missing; checked studies link under half to unresolved V genes, and the rest is unexplained. This sample lists 70,000 to 95,000 clones; approximately 92% were detected once. The ten largest clones add up to approximately 2% of the sample. The source material was peripheral blood, sampled in the second trimester of pregnancy. These receptors were obtained from a female donor in good health, enrolled as a control in a pregnancy study.

V is TRBV28 and J is TRBJ2-1; 7 bases match TRBD1. Germline assignment: CDR1 MDHEN and CDR2 SYDVKM. V trimming: 10 bases; J trimming: 7 bases; junction bases outside the gene matches: 13. The CDR3 runs 14 residues. As DNA, the CDR3 is TGTGCCACCGACAAGGGGGCGCTGGGGAATGAGCAGTTCTTC. Translation gives CATDKGALGNEQFF.

CDR3 in DNA: TGTGCCAGCAGGACTAGCGGGACTACTAGCACAGATACGCAGTATTTT. The encoded protein is CASRTSGTTSTDTQYF. The chain carries TRBV7-8 and TRBJ2-3, with 11 bases matching TRBD2. Looked up from germline, CDR1 is SGHVS and CDR2 is FQNEAQ. CDR3 length: 16 amino acids. V trimming: 6 bases; J trimming: 0 bases; junction bases outside the gene matches: 5.

The rearrangement uses TRBV20-1 and TRBJ1-1; maybe TRBD1 (5 bases). This CDR3 spans 11 amino acids. V lost 5 bases and J lost 7, with 11 bases in between. Germline V lookup: CDR1 DFQATT, CDR2 SNEGSKA (reference sequence). CDR3 sequence (DNA): TGCAGTGCTCAGGGTAGGGGTGAAGCTTTCTTT. Encoded protein: CSAQGRGEAFF.

This clone appeared once. This sequence joins TRBV6-6 and TRBJ2-7; a possible D gene is TRBD2 (6 bases). CDR3 length: 13 amino acids. Trimming pared 4 bases from V and 4 bases from J, leaving 11 bases between. Germline V gives CDR1 MNHNY, CDR2 SVGAGI (reference sequence). CDR3 loop: CASSSGLQYEQYF. The CDR3 DNA sequence: TGTGCCAGCAGTTCGGGACTCCAATACGAGCAGTACTTC.

This chain uses TRBV29-1 with TRBJ1-4; 12 nucleotides match TRBD1. The CDR3 has 14 amino acids. The V gene's germline CDR1 is SQVTM and CDR2 ANQGSEA. The J segment lost 7 bases and the V segment lost 7 bases, leaving 7 bases of the junction unmatched. Here the CDR3 reads CSAGTGGVSEKLFF. In nucleotides, the CDR3 is TGCAGCGCCGGGACAGGGGGCGTTAGTGAAAAACTGTTTTTT.

The chain employs TRBV28 and TRBJ2-3, with 13 nucleotides matching TRBD2. The CDR3 loop spans 18 amino acids. With 3 bases clipped from V and 0 bases from J, the junction kept 6 bases outside the gene matches. Germline V gives CDR1 MDHEN, CDR2 SYDVKM. The chain's CDR3 is CASSFRLAGGTSTDTQYF. The CDR3 DNA sequence: TGTGCCAGCAGTTTTAGACTAGCGGGGGGAACTAGCACAGATACGCAGTATTTT.

This sequence joins TRBV5-1 and TRBJ2-1, with D possibly TRBD2 on 7 matching bases. The germline V gene has CDR1 SGHRS and CDR2 YFSETQ. This CDR3 has 16 residues. Trimming left V 0 bases short and J 2 bases short, with 12 bases between. DNA of the CDR3: TGCGCCAGCAGCTTGGACGGCGGGGGCCCCTACAATGAGCAGTTCTTC. Translated: CASSLDGGGPYNEQFF.

The chain joins TRBV18 to TRBJ2-5; weak D call: TRBD1 (6 bases). Germline CDR1 and CDR2: KGHSH and LQKENI. This CDR3 is 13 amino acids long. Trimming removed 2 bases from V and 2 bases from J, with 6 bases in between. Here the CDR3 reads CASSPGTQETQYF. CDR3 bases: TGTGCCAGCTCACCAGGGACACAAGAGACCCAGTACTTC.

The CDR3 bases are TGTGCCAGCAGGCCGGGGGCTAGCGGGCGAGATACGCAGTATTTT. It translates to CASRPGASGRDTQYF. The gene calls are TRBV6-5 and TRBJ2-3, with TRBD2 matching over 8 bases. V lost 6 bases and J lost 5; bases outside the gene matches: 10. CDR1 and CDR2 (germline): MNHEY, SVGAGI. The CDR3 consists of 15 residues.

This chain links TRBV5-5 with TRBJ1-2; tentatively, D is TRBD1 (6 bases). Trimming cost V 0 bases and J 7 bases, with 16 bases left between them. The germline V gene has CDR1 SGHKS and CDR2 YYEKEE (reference sequence). The CDR3 runs to 15 residues. CDR3 DNA sequence: TGTGCCAGCAGCTTGGAAGCTCGGGGGGCAGTTGGCTACACCTTC. As protein: CASSLEARGAVGYTF.

The V and J genes are TRBV6-5 and TRBJ2-2, with D tentatively TRBD1 (6 bases). Trimming cost V 7 bases and J 6 bases, with 18 bases left between them. Germline-derived CDR1 and CDR2 are MNHEY and SVGAGI. The CDR3 is 15 amino acids. DNA of the CDR3: TGTGCCAGCACCGGACAGTACCTCAGTCCCGGGGAGCTGTTTTTT. Protein sequence: CASTGQYLSPGELFF.

The chain uses TRBV5-4 and TRBJ2-7, with D tentatively TRBD1 (6 bases). V was trimmed by 3 bases and J by 4 bases, leaving 14 bases between them. The CDR3 length is 14 residues. Germline-derived CDR1 and CDR2 are SGHNT and YYREEE (reference sequence). CDR3 in DNA: TGTGCCAGCAGCTCGACCTCAAGGGGGTACGAGCAGTACTTC. This encodes CASSSTSRGYEQYF.

V is TRBV7-2 and J is TRBJ2-3, with 13 bases aligning to TRBD2. V lost 5 bases, J lost 6 bases, and 5 bases stayed unmatched. Germline lookup yields CDR1 SGHTA and CDR2 FQGNSA. This CDR3 contains 15 residues. The CDR3 DNA reads TGTGCCAGCAGCCTTACTAGCGGGGGGGCGGATACGCAGTATTTT. This codes for CASSLTSGGADTQYF.

The chain couples TRBV6-6 to TRBJ2-3; 8 bases align to TRBD1. This CDR3 has 16 residues. V gave up 0 bases and J gave up 5 bases; unmatched junction bases: 7. Germline CDR1 and CDR2: MNHNY and SVGAGI (reference sequence). This chain's CDR3 is CASSYSWQGAVDTQYF. CDR3 bases: TGTGCCAGCAGTTACTCGTGGCAGGGGGCAGTAGATACGCAGTATTTT.